This TCR beta chain derives from a study of low-dose radiotherapy and immunotherapy resistance in tumors. Study context: Cohort 1 patients were irradiated with 0.5 Gy fractions every 2 weeks to 6.5 Gy total. Intravenously given cyclophosphamide 200 mg/m2 followed a two-week schedule that placed each dose one day before radiation and immunotherapy.

As for time point: before trial treatment. Low-dose radiotherapy and low-dose cyclophosphamide, together with aspirin, ipilimumab and nivolumab, were given to donors. This clonotype was seen repeatedly, ten times or more. Germline V gives CDR1 SNHLY, CDR2 FYNNEI. The CDR3 loop spans 12 amino acids. The V gene lost 2 bases and the J gene lost 13 bases, with 14 bases spanning the gap. First-strand cDNA relied on TRAV- and TRBV-specific primers spanning alpha and beta chains. TCRs were put through 20 PCR cycles of amplification with Phusion. A constant-region primer and the V-primer adapter served as the primer pair. MiXCR, applied by TCRdb to the reads, yields one record per CDR3 protein. The sample lists tens of thousands of distinct CDR3 sequences, about 18% occurring once.

The sequence was collected from a male donor with prostate cancer. V gene TRBV2 combines with J gene TRBJ2-5; D remains unclear. The sequencing here drew on PBMCs, taken before treatment. The CDR3 DNA sequence: TGTGCCAGCAGTGAATGGTTCCAGCCCTGGTACTTC. Amino acids: CASSEWFQPWYF.